This T cell receptor (beta chain) stems from a study of blood T cell repertoires in COVID-19. Study overall: Samples of COVID-19 (acute and convalescent) were obtained from the United States, Italy and Spain. In each case, the material was cDNA or gDNA derived from T cells, B-cell-depleted T cells, or PBMCs.

Ages ranged from about 18 to 89 years, with residence in around 24 US areas. Donors were grouped by their self-reported clinical history. Here immunoSEQ multiplex PCR was the method, and the copy in TCRdb shows in-frame clones only, minus some. The repertoire holds around 190,000 clones, with 84% as singletons. The sequencing input was PBMCs or T cells enriched from blood (not recorded which). This TCR derives from a woman between 25 and 40 years old who had been exposed to COVID-19.

Here the CDR3 DNA reads TGTGCCACTGCGAATGGTCTGGCGGCGAATACCTACGAGCAGTACTTC. Translated, it gives CATANGLAANTYEQYF. V usage is TRBV10-3 and J usage is TRBJ2-7; D remains unclear. This CDR3 spans 16 amino acids. Germline-derived CDR1 and CDR2 are ENHRY and SYGVKD. V was pared by 10 bases and J by 2 bases, with 24 bases between.